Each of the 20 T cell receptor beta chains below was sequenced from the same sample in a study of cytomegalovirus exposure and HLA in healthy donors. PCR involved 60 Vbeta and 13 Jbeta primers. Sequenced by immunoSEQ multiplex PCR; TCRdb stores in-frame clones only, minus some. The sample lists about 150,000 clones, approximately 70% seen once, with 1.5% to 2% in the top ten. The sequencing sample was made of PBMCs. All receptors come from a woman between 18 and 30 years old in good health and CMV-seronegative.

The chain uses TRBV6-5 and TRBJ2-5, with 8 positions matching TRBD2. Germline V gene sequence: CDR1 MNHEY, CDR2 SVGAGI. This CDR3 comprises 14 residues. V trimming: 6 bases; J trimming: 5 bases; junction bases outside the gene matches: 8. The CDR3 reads CASSYTSGGETQYF. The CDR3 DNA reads TGTGCCAGCAGCTACACTAGCGGCGGGGAGACCCAGTACTTC.

The DNA of the CDR3 is TGTGCCAGCAGCTTAGAGCGACAGGGGTCCTACGAGCAGTACTTC. Its protein is CASSLERQGSYEQYF. J is TRBJ2-7 and V is TRBV7-8; TRBD1 aligns across 8 bases. J gave up 1 base and V 1 base, and 3 bases lay outside the gene matches. This CDR3 contains 15 residues. CDR1 is SGHVS and CDR2 is FQNEAQ in the germline V gene.

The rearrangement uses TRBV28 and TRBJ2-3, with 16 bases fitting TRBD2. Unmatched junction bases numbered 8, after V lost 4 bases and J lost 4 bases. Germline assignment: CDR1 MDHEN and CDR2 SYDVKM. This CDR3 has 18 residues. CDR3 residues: CASSSPGLAGGLSDTQYF. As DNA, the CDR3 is TGTGCCAGCAGTTCGCCGGGACTAGCGGGGGGGCTTTCAGATACGCAGTATTTT.

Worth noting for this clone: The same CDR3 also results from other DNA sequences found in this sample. The CDR3 region has the DNA TGTGCCAGCGGAGACGCCGGTGTACTGAACTATGGCTACACCTTC. This sequence encodes CASGDAGVLNYGYTF. The V call is TRBV2, the J call TRBJ1-2; D is uncertain. The CDR3 has 15 amino acids. CDR1 is SNHLY, CDR2 FYNNEI, per germline. Trimming took off 8 bases at V and 2 bases at J, with 18 bases between the two ends.

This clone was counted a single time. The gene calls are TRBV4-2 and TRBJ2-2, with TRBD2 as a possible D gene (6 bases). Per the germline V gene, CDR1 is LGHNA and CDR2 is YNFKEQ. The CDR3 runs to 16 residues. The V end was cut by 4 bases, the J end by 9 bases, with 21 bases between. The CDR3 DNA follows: TGTGCCAGCAGCCCCGGGACTCAGTCTTCTACGAGGGAGCTGTTTTTT. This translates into CASSPGTQSSTRELFF.

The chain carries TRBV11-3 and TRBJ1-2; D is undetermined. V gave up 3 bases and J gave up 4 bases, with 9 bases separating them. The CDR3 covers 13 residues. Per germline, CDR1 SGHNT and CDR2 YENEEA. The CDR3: CASSLSETYGYTF. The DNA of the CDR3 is TGTGCCAGCAGCTTGTCAGAAACCTATGGCTACACCTTC. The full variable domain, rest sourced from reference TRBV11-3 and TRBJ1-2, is EAGVVQSPRYKIIEKKQPVAFWCNPISGHNTLYWYLQNLGQGPELLIRYENEEAVDDSQLPKDRFSAERLKGVDSTLKIQPAELGDSAVYLCASSLSETYGYTFGSGTRLTVV.

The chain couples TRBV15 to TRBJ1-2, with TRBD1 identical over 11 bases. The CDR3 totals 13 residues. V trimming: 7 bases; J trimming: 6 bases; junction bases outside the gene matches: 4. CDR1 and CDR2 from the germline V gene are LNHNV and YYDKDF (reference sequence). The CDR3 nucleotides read TGTGCCACCACCCCGGGACAGGGGGATGGCTACACCTTC. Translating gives CATTPGQGDGYTF.

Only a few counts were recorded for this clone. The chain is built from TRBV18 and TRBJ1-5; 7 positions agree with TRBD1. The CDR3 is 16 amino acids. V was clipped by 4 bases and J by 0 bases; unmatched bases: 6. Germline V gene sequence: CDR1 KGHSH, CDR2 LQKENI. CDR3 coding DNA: TGTGCCAGCTCACAGAACAGGGGCCATAGCAATCAGCCCCAGCATTTT. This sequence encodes CASSQNRGHSNQPQHF.

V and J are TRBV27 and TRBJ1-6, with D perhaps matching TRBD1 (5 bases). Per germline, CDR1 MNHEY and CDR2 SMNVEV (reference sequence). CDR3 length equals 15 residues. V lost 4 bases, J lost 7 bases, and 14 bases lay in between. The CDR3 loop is CASSSRRVINSPLHF. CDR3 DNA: TGTGCCAGCAGTTCCCGCAGGGTGATCAATTCACCCCTCCACTTT.

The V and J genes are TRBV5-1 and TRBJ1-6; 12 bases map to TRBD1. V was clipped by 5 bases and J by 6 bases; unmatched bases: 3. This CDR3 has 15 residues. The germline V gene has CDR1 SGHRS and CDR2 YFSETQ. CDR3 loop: CASRGTGGGNSPLHF. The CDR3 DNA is TGCGCCAGCAGGGGGACAGGGGGCGGTAATTCACCCCTCCACTTT.

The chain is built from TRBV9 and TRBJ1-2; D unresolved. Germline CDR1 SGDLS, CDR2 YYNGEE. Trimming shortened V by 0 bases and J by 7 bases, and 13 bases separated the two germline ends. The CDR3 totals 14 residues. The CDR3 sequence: CASSVAPTFSGYTF. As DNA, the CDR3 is TGTGCCAGCAGCGTAGCCCCCACTTTTTCTGGCTACACCTTC.

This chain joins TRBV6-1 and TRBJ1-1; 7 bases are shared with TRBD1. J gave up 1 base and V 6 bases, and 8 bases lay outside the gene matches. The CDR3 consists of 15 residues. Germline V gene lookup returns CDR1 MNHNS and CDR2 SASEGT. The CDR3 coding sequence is TGTGCCAGCAGGGGCCCCGGGACAGCGAACACTGAAGCTTTCTTT. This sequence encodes CASRGPGTANTEAFF.

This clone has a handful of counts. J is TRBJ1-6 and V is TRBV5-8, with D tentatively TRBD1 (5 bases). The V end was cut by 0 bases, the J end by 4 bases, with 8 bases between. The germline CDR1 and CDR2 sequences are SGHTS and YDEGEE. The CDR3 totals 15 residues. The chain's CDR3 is CASSLVGAYNSPLHF. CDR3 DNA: TGTGCCAGCAGCTTGGTAGGGGCGTATAATTCACCCCTCCACTTT.

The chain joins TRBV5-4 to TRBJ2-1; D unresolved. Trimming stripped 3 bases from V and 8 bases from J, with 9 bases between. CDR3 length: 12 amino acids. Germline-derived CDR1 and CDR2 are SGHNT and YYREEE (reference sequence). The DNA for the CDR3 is TGTGCCAGCAGCTCACATCGGGATGAGCAGTTCTTC. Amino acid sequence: CASSSHRDEQFF. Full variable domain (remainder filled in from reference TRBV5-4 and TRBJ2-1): ETGVTQSPTHLIKTRGQQVTLRCSSQSGHNTVSWYQQALGQGPQFIFQYYREEENGRGNFPPRFSGLQFPNYSSELNVNALELDDSALYLCASSSHRDEQFFGPGTRLTVL.

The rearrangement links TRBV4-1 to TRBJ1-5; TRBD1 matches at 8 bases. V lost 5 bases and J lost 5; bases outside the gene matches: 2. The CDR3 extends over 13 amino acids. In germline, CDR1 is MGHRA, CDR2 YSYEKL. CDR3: CASSDRGYQPQHF. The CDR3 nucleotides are TGCGCCAGCAGCGACAGGGGATATCAGCCCCAGCATTTT.

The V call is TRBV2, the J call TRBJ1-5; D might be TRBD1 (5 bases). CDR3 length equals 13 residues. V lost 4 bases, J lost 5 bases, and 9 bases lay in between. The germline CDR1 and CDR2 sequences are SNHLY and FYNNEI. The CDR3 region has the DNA TGTGCCAGCAGTGGGGGGAGGGATCAGCCCCAGCATTTT. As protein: CASSGGRDQPQHF. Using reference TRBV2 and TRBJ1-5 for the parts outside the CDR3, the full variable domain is EPEVTQTPSHQVTQMGQEVILRCVPISNHLYFYWYRQILGQKVEFLVSFYNNEISEKSEIFDDQFSVERPDGSNFTLKIRSTKLEDSAMYFCASSGGRDQPQHFGDGTRLSIL.

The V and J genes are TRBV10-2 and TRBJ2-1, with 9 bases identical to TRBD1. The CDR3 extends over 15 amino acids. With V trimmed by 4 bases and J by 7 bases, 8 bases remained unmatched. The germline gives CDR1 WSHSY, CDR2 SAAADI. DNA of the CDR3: TGCGCCAGCAGTGCAAGGACAGGGGACGGGAATGAGCAGTTCTTC. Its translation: CASSARTGDGNEQFF.

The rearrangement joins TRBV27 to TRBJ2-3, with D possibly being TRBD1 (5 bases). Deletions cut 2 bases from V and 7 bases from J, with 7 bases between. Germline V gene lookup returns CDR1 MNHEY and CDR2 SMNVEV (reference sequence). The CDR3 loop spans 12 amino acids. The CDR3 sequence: CASSLDRNTQYF. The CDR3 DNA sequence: TGTGCCAGCAGTTTAGACAGAAATACGCAGTATTTT.

Written as DNA, the CDR3 is TGTGCCAGCAGCTTGATAGGGACTAGCGGGGGGGTTGGCAATGAGCAGTTCTTC. This encodes CASSLIGTSGGVGNEQFF. The chain is built from TRBV7-6 and TRBJ2-1; 16 bases are shared with TRBD2. Germline lookup yields CDR1 SGHVS and CDR2 FNYEAQ. This CDR3 is built from 18 residues. V lost 3 bases to trimming and J lost 6 bases; unmatched junction nucleotides: 8.

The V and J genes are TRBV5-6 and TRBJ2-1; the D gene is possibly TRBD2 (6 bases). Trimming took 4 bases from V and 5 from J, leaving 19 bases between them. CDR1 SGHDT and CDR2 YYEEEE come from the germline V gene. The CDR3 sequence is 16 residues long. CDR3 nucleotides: TGTGCCAGCAGCCCCCGGCCCCGGGAGATTGACAATGAGCAGTTCTTC. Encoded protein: CASSPRPREIDNEQFF.